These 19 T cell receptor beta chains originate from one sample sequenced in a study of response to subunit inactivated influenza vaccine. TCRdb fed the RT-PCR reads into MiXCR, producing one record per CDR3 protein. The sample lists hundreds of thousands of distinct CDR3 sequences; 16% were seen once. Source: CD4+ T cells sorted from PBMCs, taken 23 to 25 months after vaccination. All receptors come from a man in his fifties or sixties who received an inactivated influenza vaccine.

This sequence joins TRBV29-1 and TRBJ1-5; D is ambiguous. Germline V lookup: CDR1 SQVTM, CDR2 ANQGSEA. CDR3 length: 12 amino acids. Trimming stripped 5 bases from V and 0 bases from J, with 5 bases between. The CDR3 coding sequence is TGCAGCGTTTCTAATAGCAATCAGCCCCAGCATTTT. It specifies CSVSNSNQPQHF. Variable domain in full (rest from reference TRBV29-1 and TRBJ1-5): SAVISQKPSRDICQRGTSLTIQCQVDSQVTMMFWYRQQPGQSLTLIATANQGSEATYESGFVIDKFPISRPNLTFSTLTVSNMSPEDSSIYLCSVSNSNQPQHFGDGTRLSIL.

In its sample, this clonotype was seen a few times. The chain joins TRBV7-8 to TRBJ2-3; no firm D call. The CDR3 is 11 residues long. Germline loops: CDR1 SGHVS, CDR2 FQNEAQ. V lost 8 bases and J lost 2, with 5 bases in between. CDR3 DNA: TGTGCCAGCGGTACCACAGATACGCAGTATTTT. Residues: CASGTTDTQYF.

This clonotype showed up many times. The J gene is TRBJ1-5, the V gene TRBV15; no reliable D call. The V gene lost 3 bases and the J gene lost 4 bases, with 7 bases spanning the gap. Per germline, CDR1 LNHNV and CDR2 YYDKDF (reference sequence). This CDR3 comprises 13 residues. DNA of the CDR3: TGTGCCACCAGCAGGGACTATAATCAGCCCCAGCATTTT. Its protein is CATSRDYNQPQHF.

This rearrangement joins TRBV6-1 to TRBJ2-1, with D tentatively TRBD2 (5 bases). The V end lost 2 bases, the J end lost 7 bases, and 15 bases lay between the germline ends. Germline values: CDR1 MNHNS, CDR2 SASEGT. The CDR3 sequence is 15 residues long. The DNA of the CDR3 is TGTGCCAGCAGTGAAAGCAACTGGGAGCGGAATGAGCAGTTCTTC. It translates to CASSESNWERNEQFF.

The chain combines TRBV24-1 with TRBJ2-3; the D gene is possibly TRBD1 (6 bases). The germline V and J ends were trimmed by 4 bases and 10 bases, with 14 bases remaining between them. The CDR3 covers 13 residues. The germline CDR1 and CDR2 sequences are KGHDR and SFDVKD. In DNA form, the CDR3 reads TGTGCCACCAGTGACCAACAGGGTACGGCGCAGTATTTT. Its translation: CATSDQQGTAQYF.

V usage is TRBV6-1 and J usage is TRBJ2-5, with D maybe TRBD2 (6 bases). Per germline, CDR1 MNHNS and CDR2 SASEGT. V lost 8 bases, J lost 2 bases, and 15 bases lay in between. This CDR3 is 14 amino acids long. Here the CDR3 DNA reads TGTGCCAGCCGCCTTTCTGGGGGGCAAGAGACCCAGTACTTC. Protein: CASRLSGGQETQYF.

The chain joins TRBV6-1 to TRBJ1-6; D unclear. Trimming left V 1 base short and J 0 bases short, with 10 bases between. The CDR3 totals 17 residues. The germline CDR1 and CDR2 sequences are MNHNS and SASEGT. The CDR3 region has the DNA TGTGCCAGCAGTGAAGAACCCAGGAGCTCCTATAATTCACCCCTCCACTTT. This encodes CASSEEPRSSYNSPLHF.

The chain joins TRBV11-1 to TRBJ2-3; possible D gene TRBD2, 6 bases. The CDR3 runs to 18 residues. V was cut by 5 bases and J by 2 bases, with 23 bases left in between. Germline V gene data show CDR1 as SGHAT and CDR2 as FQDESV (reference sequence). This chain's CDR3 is CASSRGAGLNPYTDTQYF. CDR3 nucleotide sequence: TGTGCCAGCAGCCGCGGCGCGGGACTCAACCCGTACACAGATACGCAGTATTTT.

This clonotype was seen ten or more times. For the CDR3, the DNA is TGTGCCAGCAGCCAAGGCTATCTTTCAGGGCAATACTACGAGCAGTACTTC. Residues: CASSQGYLSGQYYEQYF. The rearrangement links TRBV3-1 to TRBJ2-7; D may be TRBD1 (5 bases). Germline CDR1 LGHDT, CDR2 YNNKEL (reference sequence). The CDR3 covers 17 residues. The V end was cut by 1 base, the J end by 3 bases, with 19 bases between.

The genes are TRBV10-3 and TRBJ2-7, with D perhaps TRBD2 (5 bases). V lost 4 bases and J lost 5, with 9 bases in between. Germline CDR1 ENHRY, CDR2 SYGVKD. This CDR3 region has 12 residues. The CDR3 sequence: CAISVTGDEQYF. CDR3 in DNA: TGTGCCATCAGTGTTACCGGGGACGAGCAGTACTTC.

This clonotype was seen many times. In nucleotides, the CDR3 is TGTGCCAGCAGTGCCGGGACAGGGAGGAACACCGGGGAGCTGTTTTTT. It is translated as CASSAGTGRNTGELFF. This sequence joins TRBV25-1 and TRBJ2-2, with 9 bases aligning to TRBD1. Trimming removed 4 bases from V and 1 base from J; junction bases left unmatched: 4. Per the germline V gene, CDR1 is MGHDK and CDR2 is SYGVNS. The CDR3 loop spans 16 amino acids.

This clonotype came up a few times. The CDR3 DNA follows: TGTGCCACCAGTGACCTTAAAGGGACAGGGGGAAGAAACACCGGGGAGCTGTTTTTT. Translation gives CATSDLKGTGGRNTGELFF. The chain employs TRBV24-1 and TRBJ2-2; 11 nucleotides align to TRBD1. This CDR3 is 19 amino acids long. The V gene end was trimmed by 4 bases and the J gene end by 2 bases; junction bases not matched to a gene: 11. Germline CDR1 and CDR2: KGHDR and SFDVKD.

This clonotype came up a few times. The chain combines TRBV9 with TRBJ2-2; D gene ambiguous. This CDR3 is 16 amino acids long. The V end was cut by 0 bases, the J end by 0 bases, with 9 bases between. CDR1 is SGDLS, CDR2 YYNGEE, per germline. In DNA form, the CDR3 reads TGTGCCAGCAGCGTAGGATGGCGTCCGAACACCGGGGAGCTGTTTTTT. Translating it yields CASSVGWRPNTGELFF.

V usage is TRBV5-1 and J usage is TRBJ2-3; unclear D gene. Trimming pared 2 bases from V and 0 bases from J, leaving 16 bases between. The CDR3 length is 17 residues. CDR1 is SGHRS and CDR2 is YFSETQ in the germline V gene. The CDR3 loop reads CASSFSVGKLSTDTQYF. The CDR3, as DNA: TGCGCCAGCAGCTTTTCTGTCGGAAAGCTAAGCACAGATACGCAGTATTTT.

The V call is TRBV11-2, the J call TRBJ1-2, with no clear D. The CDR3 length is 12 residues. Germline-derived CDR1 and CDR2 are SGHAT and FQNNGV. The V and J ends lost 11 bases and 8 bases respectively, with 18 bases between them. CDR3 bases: TGTGCCTCTAGCGGACCCGGGCTCGGCTACACCTTC. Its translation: CASSGPGLGYTF.

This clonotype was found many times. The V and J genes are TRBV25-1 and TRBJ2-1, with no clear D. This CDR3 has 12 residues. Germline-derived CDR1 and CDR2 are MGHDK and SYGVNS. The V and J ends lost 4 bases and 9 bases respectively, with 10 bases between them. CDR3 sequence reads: CASSVGMIEQFF. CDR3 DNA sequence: TGTGCCAGCAGTGTTGGGATGATTGAGCAGTTCTTC. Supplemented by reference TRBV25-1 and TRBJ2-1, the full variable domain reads EADIYQTPRYLVIGTGKKITLECSQTMGHDKMYWYQQDPGMELHLIHYSYGVNSTEKGDLSSESTVSRIRTEHFPLTLESARPSHTSQYLCASSVGMIEQFFGPGTRLTVL.

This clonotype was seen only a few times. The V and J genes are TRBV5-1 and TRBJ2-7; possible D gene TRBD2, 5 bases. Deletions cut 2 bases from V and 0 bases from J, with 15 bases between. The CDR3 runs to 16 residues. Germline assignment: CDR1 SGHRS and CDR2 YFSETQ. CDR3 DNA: TGCGCCAGCAGCTTCGGGATCCACAGAAACTCCTACGAGCAGTACTTC. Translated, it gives CASSFGIHRNSYEQYF.

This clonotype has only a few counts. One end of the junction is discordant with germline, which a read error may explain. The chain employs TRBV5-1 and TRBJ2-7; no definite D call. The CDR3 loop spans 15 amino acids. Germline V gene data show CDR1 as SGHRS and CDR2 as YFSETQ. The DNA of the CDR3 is TGTGCCAGCAGCTTGAAGTCGTGGACCCCCGACGAGCAGTACTTC. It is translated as CASSLKSWTPDEQYF.

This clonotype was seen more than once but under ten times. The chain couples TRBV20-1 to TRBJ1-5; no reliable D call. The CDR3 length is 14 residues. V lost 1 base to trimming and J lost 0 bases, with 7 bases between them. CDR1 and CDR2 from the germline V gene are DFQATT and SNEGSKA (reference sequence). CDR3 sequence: CSARVGHSNQPQHF. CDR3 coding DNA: TGCAGTGCTAGAGTGGGTCATAGCAATCAGCCCCAGCATTTT.